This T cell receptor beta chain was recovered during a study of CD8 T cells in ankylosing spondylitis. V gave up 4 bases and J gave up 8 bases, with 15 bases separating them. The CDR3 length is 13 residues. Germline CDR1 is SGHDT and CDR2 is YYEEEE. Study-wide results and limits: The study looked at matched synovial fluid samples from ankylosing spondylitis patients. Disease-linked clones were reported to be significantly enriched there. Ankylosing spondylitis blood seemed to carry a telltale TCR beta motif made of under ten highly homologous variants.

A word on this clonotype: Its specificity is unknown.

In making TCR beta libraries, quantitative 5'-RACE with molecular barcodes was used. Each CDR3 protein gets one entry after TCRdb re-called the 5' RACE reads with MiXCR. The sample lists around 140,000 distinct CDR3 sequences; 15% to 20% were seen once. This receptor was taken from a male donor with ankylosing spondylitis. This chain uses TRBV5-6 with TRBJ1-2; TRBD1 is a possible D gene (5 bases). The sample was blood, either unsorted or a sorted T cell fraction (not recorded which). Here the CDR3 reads CASSAGTAVGYTF. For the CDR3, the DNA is TGTGCCAGCAGCGCCGGGACCGCTGTGGGCTACACCTTC.